This T cell receptor beta chain was profiled in a study of blood T cell repertoires in COVID-19. As for the study in general: The United States, Italy and Spain supplied acute and convalescent COVID-19 samples. The analysed material was cDNA or gDNA that came from T cells, B-cell-depleted T cells, or PBMCs.

Seattle cases were enrolled at active infection and followed longitudinally. In the source study's methods: Estimates of nucleated cell counts were drawn from the amplification of reference gene primers. The protocol was immunoSEQ multiplex PCR, while the TCRdb copy is restricted to in-frame clones and leaves out a portion. D and trimming come from the DNA, and the V and J calls and clone size come from that table. The table has approximately 75,000 clones, about 85% seen once; the top ten hold over 10%. Looked up from germline, CDR1 is MDHEN and CDR2 is SYDVKM. Trimming removed 6 bases from V and 3 bases from J; junction bases left unmatched: 5. The CDR3 sequence is 14 residues long.

The clonotype was recovered from a man in his fifties or sixties with COVID-19, enrolled during active disease. The sequencing input was peripheral blood. The chain has TRBV28 and TRBJ1-2; 9 bases map to TRBD1. CDR3 region: CASRLQGADYGYTF. CDR3 nucleotide sequence: TGTGCCAGCAGGTTACAGGGGGCGGACTATGGCTACACCTTC.